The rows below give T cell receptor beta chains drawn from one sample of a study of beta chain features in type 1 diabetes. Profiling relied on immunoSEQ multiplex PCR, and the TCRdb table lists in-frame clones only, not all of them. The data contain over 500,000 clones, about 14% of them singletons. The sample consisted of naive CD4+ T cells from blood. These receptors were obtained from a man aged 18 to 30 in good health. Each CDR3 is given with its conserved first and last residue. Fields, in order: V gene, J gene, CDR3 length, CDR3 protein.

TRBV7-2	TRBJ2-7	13	CASGGATYYEQYF
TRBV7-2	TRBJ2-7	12	CASSLVSYEQYF
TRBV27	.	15	CASRGKGQVPYEQYF
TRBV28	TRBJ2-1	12	CASRSSGTVQFF
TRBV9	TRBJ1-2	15	CASSVLGQAHYGYTF
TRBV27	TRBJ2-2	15	CASSLSARHTGELFF
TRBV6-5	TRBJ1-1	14	CASRSGWADTEAFF
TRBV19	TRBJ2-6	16	CASSMDRVSGANVLTF
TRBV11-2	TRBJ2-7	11	CASSLTYEQYF
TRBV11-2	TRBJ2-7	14	CASSFLDRPGEQYF
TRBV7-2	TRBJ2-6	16	CASSLDGSAGANVLTF
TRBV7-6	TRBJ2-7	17	CASTPYRGRASSYEQYF
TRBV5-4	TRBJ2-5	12	CASSIYQETQYF
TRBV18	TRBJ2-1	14	CASSPPNTWDEQFF
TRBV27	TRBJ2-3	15	CASSFELWPTDTQYF
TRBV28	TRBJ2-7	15	CASSWDRVSSYEQYF
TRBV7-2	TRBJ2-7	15	CASRSPGQGPYEQYF
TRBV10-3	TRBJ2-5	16	CAISDALAGGRETQYF
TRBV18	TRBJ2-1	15	CASSPTLGSYNEQFF
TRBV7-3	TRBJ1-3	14	CASSPGGAGNTIYF
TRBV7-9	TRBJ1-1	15	CASSPQGTQNTEAFF
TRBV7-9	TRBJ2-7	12	CASSRDRSEQYF
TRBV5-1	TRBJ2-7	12	CASSLADYEQYF
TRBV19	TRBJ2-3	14	CASSINPGTDTQYF
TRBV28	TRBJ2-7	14	CATLPWRQGREQYF
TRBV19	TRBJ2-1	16	CASSIDRRALYNEQFF
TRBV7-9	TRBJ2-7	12	CASWDFSYEQYF
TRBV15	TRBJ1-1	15	CATSRARQGKTEAFF
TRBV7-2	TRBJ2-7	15	CASSPRGGGGYEQYF
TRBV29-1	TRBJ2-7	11	CSVGNRYEQYF
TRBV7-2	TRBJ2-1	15	CASSLDPGQGNEQFF
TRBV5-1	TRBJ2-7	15	CASSAPGQGAYEQYF
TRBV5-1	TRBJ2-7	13	CASSLTGWYEQYF
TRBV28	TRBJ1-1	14	CASKHPSVGTEAFF
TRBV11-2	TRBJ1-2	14	CASSFALDNYGYTF
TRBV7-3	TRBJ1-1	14	CASSLSPGATEAFF
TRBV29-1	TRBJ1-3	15	CSVASGQGAGNTIYF
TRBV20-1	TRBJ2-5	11	CRGDFQETQYF
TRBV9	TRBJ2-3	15	CASSVGGGRADTQYF
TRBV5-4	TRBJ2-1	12	CASSRTNNEQFF
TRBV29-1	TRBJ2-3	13	CSVATLGTDTQYF
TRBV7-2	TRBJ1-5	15	CASSLRQGSNQPQHF
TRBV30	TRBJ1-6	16	CAWSVGSSSYNSPLHF
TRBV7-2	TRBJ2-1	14	CASRPGTGRVRQFF
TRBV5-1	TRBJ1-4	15	CASSTIPGNGEKLFF
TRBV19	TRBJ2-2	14	CASSGQGTNGELFF
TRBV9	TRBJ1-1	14	CASSAGQENTEAFF
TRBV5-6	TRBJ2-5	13	CASSLVDQETQYF
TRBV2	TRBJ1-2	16	CASSEKGDSAHYGYTF
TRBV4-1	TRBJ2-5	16	CASSQGSGSGRETQYF
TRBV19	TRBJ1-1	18	CASSVTGTTLLGGTEAFF
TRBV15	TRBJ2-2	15	CATRHGTRGTGELFF
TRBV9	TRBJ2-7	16	CASSVYGTGLTHEQYF
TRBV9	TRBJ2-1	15	CASSVGSVVNNEQFF
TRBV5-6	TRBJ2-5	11	CASSLMETQYF